Below, 18 T cell receptor beta chains from the same sample are listed, as sequenced in a study of PD-1 blockade in classical Hodgkin lymphoma. The time point is: cycle 4 day 1 (C4D1), after about 6 weeks of nivolumab. Relapse was seen in all patients after autologous stem cell transplantation, and brentuximab vedotin exposure was variable. Profiled with immunoSEQ multiplex PCR; TCRdb holds only in-frame clones, not every one. The sample has around 9,600 clones; more than 75% are singletons. The input for sequencing was peripheral blood mononuclear cells (PBMCs), taken before the fourth cycle of nivolumab. Every receptor here comes from a human donor with classical Hodgkin lymphoma.

This clone was seen only a few times. The CDR3 DNA sequence: TGCGCCAGCAGCTTACGGGACGGCAATTCACCCCTCCACTTT. It encodes CASSLRDGNSPLHF. J is TRBJ1-6 and V is TRBV5-1; the D gene is possibly TRBD1 (5 bases). There are 14 residues in the CDR3. CDR1 is SGHRS, CDR2 YFSETQ, per germline. Trimming took off 2 bases at V and 7 bases at J, with 10 bases between the two ends.

V and J are TRBV28 and TRBJ1-5; possibly TRBD1 for D (5 bases). CDR3 size: 13 residues. Per the germline V gene, CDR1 is MDHEN and CDR2 is SYDVKM. Deletions cut 4 bases from V and 16 bases from J, with 20 bases between. The CDR3 reads CASSSGGGALGHF. Written as DNA, the CDR3 is TGTGCCAGCAGTTCCGGCGGGGGAGCCCTGGGACATTTT.

This clone occurred once. The J gene is TRBJ2-5, the V gene TRBV19; a weak D match, TRBD1 (7 bases). Germline loops: CDR1 LNHDA, CDR2 SQIVND (reference sequence). V was trimmed by 3 bases and J by 1 base, leaving 9 bases between them. The CDR3 is 14 amino acids. The CDR3 DNA follows: TGTGCCAGTAGTATCCAGGGGGGCCAAGAGACCCAGTACTTC. Translating it yields CASSIQGGQETQYF.

J is TRBJ2-7 and V is TRBV28, with D perhaps TRBD1 or TRBD2 (5 bases each). Trimming took 7 bases from V and 0 from J, leaving 16 bases between them. The CDR3 runs 15 residues. The germline V gene has CDR1 MDHEN and CDR2 SYDVKM. The CDR3 nucleotides read TGTGCCAGCATCACTTCCCGGGACCACTCCTACGAGCAGTACTTC. This codes for CASITSRDHSYEQYF.

V is TRBV5-1 and J is TRBJ2-1; D unclear. CDR3 length: 13 amino acids. Germline V lookup: CDR1 SGHRS, CDR2 YFSETQ. Trimming pared 1 base from V and 5 bases from J, leaving 7 bases between. Here the CDR3 reads CASSLLGNNEQFF. The CDR3 DNA follows: TGCGCCAGCAGCTTGCTAGGGAACAATGAGCAGTTCTTC.

This chain links TRBV18 with TRBJ2-1; 7 bases map to TRBD1. There are 17 residues in the CDR3. Germline CDR1 KGHSH, CDR2 LQKENI. The V gene end was trimmed by 2 bases and the J gene end by 1 base; junction bases not matched to a gene: 8. CDR3 amino acids: CASSPFRGPQSYNEQFF. The CDR3 nucleotides read TGTGCCAGCTCACCATTTAGGGGGCCTCAGTCCTACAATGAGCAGTTCTTC.

This chain links TRBV12-5 with TRBJ1-1; the match to TRBD1 covers 9 bases. Germline loops: CDR1 LGHNT, CDR2 FRNRAP. This CDR3 region has 13 residues. With V trimmed by 7 bases and J by 6 bases, 6 bases remained unmatched. The CDR3 DNA reads TGTGCTAGTGCCCCACAGGGGGCCCCTGAAGCTTTCTTT. Translating gives CASAPQGAPEAFF.

The V gene is TRBV6-5, the J gene TRBJ2-3; D perhaps matches TRBD2 (5 bases). Germline V gene data show CDR1 as MNHEY and CDR2 as SVGAGI. This CDR3 spans 15 amino acids. Trimming stripped 0 bases from V and 0 bases from J, with 7 bases between. The CDR3: CASSYSEVSTDTQYF. DNA of the CDR3: TGTGCCAGCAGTTACTCGGAGGTTAGCACAGATACGCAGTATTTT.

The chain carries TRBV4-1 and TRBJ1-1; TRBD1 aligns across 7 bases. Germline V gene data show CDR1 as MGHRA and CDR2 as YSYEKL. Trimming removed 5 bases from V and 0 bases from J; junction bases left unmatched: 6. This CDR3 is built from 15 residues. The CDR3 DNA sequence: TGCGCCAGCAGCGTACAGGGGAGACTGAACACTGAAGCTTTCTTT. This codes for CASSVQGRLNTEAFF.

The chain has TRBV9 and TRBJ2-3, with TRBD2 identical over 10 bases. Trimming cost V 4 bases and J 3 bases; bases outside gene matches: 8. The CDR3 is 16 residues long. Germline V gives CDR1 SGDLS, CDR2 YYNGEE. Here the CDR3 DNA reads TGTGCCAGCAGCTCGCTAGCGGGGGTATTGACAGATACGCAGTATTTT. Protein product: CASSSLAGVLTDTQYF.

Concerning this clone itself: One junction end disagrees with the germline gene, perhaps due to a read error. V usage is TRBV6-4 and J usage is TRBJ1-2; TRBD1 aligns across 7 bases. The CDR3 totals 17 residues. The V gene's germline CDR1 is MRHNA and CDR2 SNTAGT. In nucleotides, the CDR3 is TGTGCCAGCAGTTACTCGATTGGAAGGGGGCTTTACTATGGCTACACCTTC. Translated, it gives CASSYSIGRGLYYGYTF.

This clone appeared a few times. The J gene is TRBJ1-2, the V gene TRBV5-1; the match to TRBD1 covers 10 bases. V lost 4 bases and J lost 4; bases outside the gene matches: 7. This CDR3 spans 15 amino acids. Germline-derived CDR1 and CDR2 are SGHRS and YFSETQ. Here the CDR3 reads CASSLGTGEGYGYTF. In DNA form, the CDR3 reads TGCGCCAGCAGCCTCGGGACAGGGGAAGGCTATGGCTACACCTTC.

The CDR3: CASREGQGAVGYTF. CDR3 nucleotides: TGTGCCAGCAGGGAGGGGCAGGGGGCTGTTGGCTACACCTTC. The rearrangement uses TRBV6-1 and TRBJ1-2; 8 bases match TRBD1. The trim removed 6 bases at V and 7 bases at J, leaving 10 bases unmatched. The V gene's germline CDR1 is MNHNS and CDR2 SASEGT. CDR3 size: 14 residues.

CDR3 nucleotides: TGTGCCAGAAGCCAGACCCCACAGGAGGAGGGCCAAGAGACCCAGTACTTC. Protein product: CARSQTPQEEGQETQYF. The gene calls are TRBV5-3 and TRBJ2-5; the D gene is possibly TRBD2 (6 bases). TRBV5-3 is given ORF status, its function remaining uncertain. Between the trimmed V and J ends, which lost 4 bases and 1 base, there was a span of 20 bases. The CDR3 contains 17 residues.

This chain joins TRBV29-1 and TRBJ2-1; D uncertain. Trimming took 6 bases from V and 2 from J, leaving 8 bases between them. The germline V gene has CDR1 SQVTM and CDR2 ANQGSEA. This CDR3 is 12 amino acids long. The CDR3 sequence is CSVTPPYNEQFF. In nucleotides, the CDR3 is TGCAGCGTAACCCCGCCCTACAATGAGCAGTTCTTC.

The genes are TRBV5-1 and TRBJ2-1; 8 positions agree with TRBD2. CDR1 SGHRS and CDR2 YFSETQ come from the germline V gene. This CDR3 has 17 amino acids. With 1 base clipped from V and 8 bases from J, the junction kept 14 bases outside the gene matches. The CDR3 is CASSLSLRAGEGDEQFF. In DNA, the CDR3 is TGCGCCAGCAGCTTGAGTTTAAGAGCGGGGGAGGGCGATGAGCAGTTCTTC.

The chain uses TRBV5-5 and TRBJ1-4; 11 bases fit TRBD1. CDR1 and CDR2 (germline): SGHKS, YYEKEE (reference sequence). V lost 4 bases and J lost 10; bases outside the gene matches: 9. This CDR3 spans 15 amino acids. Here the CDR3 DNA reads TGTGCCAGCAGCCCCCCCGGGACAGGGGGGGTAAAACTGTTTTTT. Translated, it gives CASSPPGTGGVKLFF.

The chain uses TRBV6-1 and TRBJ1-3, with no clear D. The CDR3 is 14 residues long. Trimming removed 5 bases from V and 0 bases from J, with 8 bases in between. Germline CDR1 and CDR2: MNHNS and SASEGT. The CDR3 nucleotides read TGTGCCAGCAGTCAGCAGGACTCTGGAAACACCATATATTTT. Encoded protein: CASSQQDSGNTIYF.